This entry describes one T cell receptor (beta chain). The people who gave samples were healthy Caucasians from Russia, aged about 6 to 100. The sample belongs to a study of blood T cells in healthy people across ages. Then a second PCR, running about 6 to 12 cycles, was carried out with a sample-barcoded 5' primer and a J-beta primer mix. Tags on each cDNA molecule came from a template-switch adaptor with 12 random nucleotides. TCRdb independently ran MiXCR on the 5' RACE reads; one entry per CDR3 protein. The data hold fewer than 1 million distinct CDR3 sequences, with under 55% observed a single time. CDR3 length equals 16 residues. V was pared by 1 base and J by 2 bases, with 16 bases between. In germline, CDR1 is SGHKS, CDR2 YYEKEE (reference sequence).

Sequenced material: blood. The chain employs TRBV5-5 and TRBJ2-7; tentatively, D is TRBD1 (6 bases). The TCR comes from a man in his fifties or sixties in good health. CDR3 loop: CASSLLGAFQPYEQYF. CDR3 nucleotide sequence: TGTGCCAGCAGCTTGTTGGGGGCCTTCCAACCCTACGAGCAGTACTTC.